Described below is a single T cell receptor (beta chain) sequence and its context. What it binds is unknown. The sample belongs to a study of T-cell memory formation after mild COVID-19. General study findings and limits: Certain responding clones were present in pre-infection memory, suggesting participation of cross-reactive memory.

Germline V gene lookup returns CDR1 MNHNS and CDR2 SASEGT. CDR3 length equals 12 residues. V was trimmed by 7 bases and J by 5 bases, leaving 12 bases between them. Each CDR3 protein is one row after TCRdb ran MiXCR on the 5' RACE reads. The top ten hold around 9% of the sample, which has approximately 400,000 distinct CDR3 sequences, 20% to 25% seen once. Sequencing used PBMCs or a T cell subset sorted from them (not recorded which). The rearrangement uses TRBV6-1 and TRBJ2-7; no firm D call. The TCR comes from an adult woman who had mild COVID-19 (a few samples of this study predate the infection). Cell type and time point are not known. The CDR3 coding sequence is TGTGCCAGCACCAAGGGAACGCACGAGCAGTACTTC. Translation gives CASTKGTHEQYF.